The 26 T cell receptor beta chains below were found in one sample sequenced in a study of T cell responses to AZD1222 COVID-19 vaccine. Using immunoSEQ multiplex PCR, the repertoire was profiled, and TCRdb retains in-frame clones only, with some absent. Among 84,000 or so clones listed, roughly 85% were seen once. Source: peripheral blood, taken on day 0 of AZD1222 vaccination. Receptor source: an adult in good health.

DNA for the CDR3: TGTGCCAGCAGCCGCAATCCGGGACTAACTCTTGGTGAGCAGTACTTC. It is translated as CASSRNPGLTLGEQYF. This sequence joins TRBV3-1 (or the pseudogene TRBV3-2) and TRBJ2-7, with 7 bases that match TRBD2. The V and J ends lost 4 bases and 7 bases, in that order; junction bases with no gene match: 16. CDR3 size: 16 residues. Germline lookup yields CDR1 LGHDT and CDR2 YNNKEL (reference sequence).

This rearrangement joins TRBV27 to TRBJ2-3; D is possibly TRBD2 (5 bases). CDR3 length: 13 residues. V was shortened by 8 bases and J by 1 base, with 10 bases between the two germline ends. Germline CDR1 is MNHEY and CDR2 is SMNVEV (reference sequence). The CDR3: CASAWRGTDTQYF. CDR3 in DNA: TGTGCCAGCGCCTGGCGGGGCACAGATACGCAGTATTTT.

The chain is built from TRBV6-5 and TRBJ1-2; D unclear. V shed 6 bases and J shed 0 bases, with 8 bases lying between them. The CDR3 length is 13 residues. Per germline, CDR1 MNHEY and CDR2 SVGAGI. This chain's CDR3 is CASRYTTNYGYTF. The CDR3 nucleotides read TGTGCCAGCAGATACACCACTAACTATGGCTACACCTTC.

The chain couples TRBV9 to TRBJ1-1; TRBD1 aligns across 9 bases. Germline lookup yields CDR1 SGDLS and CDR2 YYNGEE. J was trimmed by 5 bases and V by 4 bases; bases with no gene match: 15. The CDR3 totals 17 residues. Here the CDR3 reads CASSSTPGGQGGTEAFF. The CDR3 DNA sequence: TGTGCCAGCAGCTCCACCCCGGGGGGACAGGGAGGGACTGAAGCTTTCTTT.

To note about this clone: This sample also contains other DNA sequences that code for the same CDR3. Here the CDR3 reads CSARVVDEQYF. The CDR3 region has the DNA TGCAGTGCTAGAGTAGTAGACGAGCAGTACTTC. The chain uses TRBV20-1 and TRBJ2-7; D is uncertain. V was clipped by 1 base and J by 5 bases, with 6 bases between them. Germline CDR1 and CDR2: DFQATT and SNEGSKA (reference sequence). The CDR3 totals 11 residues.

The chain is built from TRBV9 and TRBJ1-1; the D gene is possibly TRBD1 (5 bases). This CDR3 has 14 amino acids. The germline gives CDR1 SGDLS, CDR2 YYNGEE. V lost 4 bases and J 5 bases, leaving 15 bases between the germline ends. In DNA, the CDR3 is TGTGCCAGCAGCCCCCGTCCGGAGGGGACTGAAGCTTTCTTT. Translating gives CASSPRPEGTEAFF.

The rearrangement uses TRBV24-1 and TRBJ2-7, with 13 nucleotides matching TRBD2. V gave up 5 bases and J gave up 0 bases; unmatched junction bases: 3. This CDR3 region has 16 residues. Germline loops: CDR1 KGHDR, CDR2 SFDVKD. The CDR3 loop is CATSGGLAGSSYEQYF. The CDR3 DNA reads TGTGCCACCAGTGGGGGACTAGCGGGATCCTCCTACGAGCAGTACTTC.

This chain uses TRBV3-1 (or the pseudogene TRBV3-2) with TRBJ1-2; D may be TRBD1 (6 bases). V was cut by 5 bases and J by 2 bases, with 12 bases left in between. Germline V lookup: CDR1 LGHDT, CDR2 YNNKEL (reference sequence). The CDR3 extends over 14 amino acids. The CDR3 loop reads CASSEQGDNYGYTF. CDR3 in DNA: TGTGCCAGCAGCGAACAGGGAGACAACTATGGCTACACCTTC.

The gene calls are TRBV6-5 and TRBJ2-7; 9 bases are a match to TRBD1. The CDR3 extends over 12 amino acids. From germline, CDR1 is MNHEY and CDR2 SVGAGI. The V and J ends lost 8 bases and 7 bases, in that order; junction bases with no gene match: 6. CDR3: CASGDRVQEQYF. The CDR3 nucleotides are TGTGCCAGCGGGGACAGGGTTCAGGAGCAGTACTTC.

The chain is built from TRBV11-2 and TRBJ2-1, with 7 bases lining up with TRBD2. This CDR3 contains 17 residues. The V gene's germline CDR1 is SGHAT and CDR2 FQNNGV. V lost 4 bases to trimming and J lost 0 bases; unmatched junction nucleotides: 9. As DNA, the CDR3 is TGTGCCAGCAGCTCTCTGACTAGCCTGAGCTCCTACAATGAGCAGTTCTTC. Its translation: CASSSLTSLSSYNEQFF. Together with reference TRBV11-2 and TRBJ2-1, the CDR3 gives the full variable domain: EAGVAQSPRYKIIEKRQSVAFWCNPISGHATLYWYQQILGQGPKLLIQFQNNGVVDDSQLPKDRFSAERLKGVDSTLKIQPAKLEDSAVYLCASSSLTSLSSYNEQFFGPGTRLTVL.

The chain recombines TRBV4-2 with TRBJ1-5; a possible D gene is TRBD1 (5 bases). Trimming stripped 1 base from V and 7 bases from J, with 11 bases between. Per germline, CDR1 LGHNA and CDR2 YNFKEQ. The CDR3 has 14 residues. CDR3 nucleotides: TGTGCCAGCAGCCAAGGGAAGGGGAGACAGCCCCAGCATTTT. This codes for CASSQGKGRQPQHF.

J is TRBJ1-2 and V is TRBV18; unclear D gene. The CDR3 runs to 13 residues. Looked up from germline, CDR1 is KGHSH and CDR2 is LQKENI. The germline V and J ends were trimmed by 3 bases and 10 bases, with 15 bases remaining between them. The DNA for the CDR3 is TGTGCCAGCTCACCCATCGTCGGGGATTTCTACACCTTC. Its translation is CASSPIVGDFYTF.

The chain uses TRBV7-3 and TRBJ2-3; TRBD1 aligns across 8 bases. CDR1 is SGHTA and CDR2 is FQGTGA in the germline V gene. Trimming removed 4 bases from V and 4 bases from J; junction bases left unmatched: 4. The CDR3 length is 14 residues. The CDR3 loop reads CASSSRTGSDTQYF. In nucleotides, the CDR3 is TGTGCCAGCAGCTCACGGACAGGGTCAGATACGCAGTATTTT.

The rearrangement joins TRBV18 to TRBJ1-5; D gene uncertain. The germline V gene has CDR1 KGHSH and CDR2 LQKENI. V was cut by 3 bases and J by 2 bases, with 5 bases left in between. The CDR3 is 13 amino acids. The CDR3 loop reads CASSPSGNQPQHF. CDR3 DNA sequence: TGTGCCAGCTCACCGAGTGGCAATCAGCCCCAGCATTTT.

The chain links TRBV5-1 to TRBJ1-1; tentatively, D is TRBD1 (6 bases). The CDR3 contains 14 residues. Germline loops: CDR1 SGHRS, CDR2 YFSETQ. The germline V and J ends were trimmed by 2 bases and 1 base, with 9 bases remaining between them. The CDR3 protein is CASSFKGGNTEAFF. The CDR3 DNA reads TGCGCCAGCAGCTTTAAGGGGGGGAACACTGAAGCTTTCTTT.

CDR3 amino acids: CASSEGMLTEAFF. CDR3 bases: TGTGCCAGCTCGGAAGGGATGCTCACTGAAGCTTTCTTT. This sequence joins TRBV6-5 and TRBJ1-1; D not certain. The CDR3 is 13 residues long. Trimming stripped 8 bases from V and 4 bases from J, with 14 bases between. The germline V gene has CDR1 MNHEY and CDR2 SVGAGI.

This chain links TRBV7-9 with TRBJ2-6; D tentatively fits TRBD1 or TRBD2 (5 bases each). Trimming removed 5 bases from V and 2 bases from J, with 10 bases in between. The CDR3 totals 15 residues. Germline V gene lookup returns CDR1 SEHNR and CDR2 FQNEAQ (reference sequence). CDR3 nucleotides: TGTGCCAGCAGCGCCAGGGAGCCTGGGGCCAACGTCCTGACTTTC. As protein: CASSAREPGANVLTF.

This chain links TRBV7-9 with TRBJ2-1, with 12 bases matching TRBD2. In germline, CDR1 is SEHNR, CDR2 FQNEAQ (reference sequence). The CDR3 totals 17 residues. The ends lost 3 bases at V and 2 bases at J; junction bases unmatched: 5. CDR3 nucleotide sequence: TGTGCCAGCAGCTTTACTAGCGGGAGGAGAACCTACAATGAGCAGTTCTTC. Translated: CASSFTSGRRTYNEQFF.

This clone was seen a single time. The J gene is TRBJ2-1, the V gene TRBV5-1; 13 bases are a match to TRBD2. This CDR3 is built from 19 residues. Per germline, CDR1 SGHRS and CDR2 YFSETQ. Germline trimming cut 4 bases from V and 4 bases from J; bases unmatched to any gene: 14. The CDR3 loop is CASSPTSGTSGTPYNEQFF. In DNA, the CDR3 is TGCGCCAGCAGCCCAACCTCCGGGACTAGCGGGACCCCTTACAATGAGCAGTTCTTC. Together with reference TRBV5-1 and TRBJ2-1, the CDR3 gives the full variable domain: KAGVTQTPRYLIKTRGQQVTLSCSPISGHRSVSWYQQTPGQGLQFLFEYFSETQRNKGNFPGRFSGRQFSNSRSEMNVSTLELGDSALYLCASSPTSGTSGTPYNEQFFGPGTRLTVL.

V and J are TRBV7-9 and TRBJ2-2, with 10 bases lining up with TRBD2. The CDR3 length is 17 residues. Trimming removed 6 bases from V and 4 bases from J; junction bases left unmatched: 11. Germline CDR1 is SEHNR and CDR2 is FQNEAQ (reference sequence). This CDR3 is CASSKGSGRAGTGELFF. The CDR3 DNA sequence: TGTGCCAGCAGTAAAGGGAGCGGGAGGGCCGGCACCGGGGAGCTGTTTTTT.

V gene TRBV5-8 combines with J gene TRBJ2-2; the match to TRBD1 covers 7 bases. V lost 0 bases and J lost 5; bases outside the gene matches: 10. There are 17 residues in the CDR3. Germline lookup yields CDR1 SGHTS and CDR2 YDEGEE. CDR3 nucleotides: TGTGCCAGCAGCTTGGAATCGACAGGGACGTGGACCGGGGAGCTGTTTTTT. It yields the protein CASSLESTGTWTGELFF.

V usage is TRBV18 and J usage is TRBJ2-2, with unresolved D. The CDR3 has 15 amino acids. From germline, CDR1 is KGHSH and CDR2 LQKENI. The V gene lost 5 bases and the J gene lost 1 base, with 11 bases spanning the gap. The CDR3 is CASSTSDRNTGELFF. The CDR3 DNA reads TGTGCCAGCTCAACCAGCGATAGGAACACCGGGGAGCTGTTTTTT.

The chain recombines TRBV7-9 with TRBJ2-7; D gene unclear. Germline V gives CDR1 SEHNR, CDR2 FQNEAQ (reference sequence). Trimming stripped 3 bases from V and 3 bases from J, with 9 bases between. The CDR3 spans 13 residues. DNA of the CDR3: TGTGCCAGCAGCTTCCCGCTCAACTACGAGCAGTACTTC. It encodes CASSFPLNYEQYF.

The chain recombines TRBV6-6 with TRBJ1-1, with no clear D. CDR3 size: 11 residues. V lost 3 bases to trimming and J lost 4 bases, with 3 bases between them. The germline CDR1 and CDR2 sequences are MNHNY and SVGAGI (reference sequence). CDR3 nucleotides: TGTGCCAGCAGTTATACCACTGAAGCTTTCTTT. Translated: CASSYTTEAFF.

Here the CDR3 DNA reads TGTGCCAGCAGCCATCTTCTGGCTCGGACTAATGAAAAACTGTTTTTT. Amino acids: CASSHLLARTNEKLFF. This chain uses TRBV3-1 (or the pseudogene TRBV3-2) with TRBJ1-4; D is ambiguous. CDR3 length equals 16 residues. The V end lost 3 bases, the J end lost 2 bases, and 13 bases lay between the germline ends. Germline V gene sequence: CDR1 LGHDT, CDR2 YNNKEL (reference sequence).

The J gene is TRBJ1-1, the V gene TRBV19; D gene unclear. This CDR3 region has 12 residues. Germline values: CDR1 LNHDA, CDR2 SQIVND (reference sequence). CDR3 nucleotides: TGTGCGAGTGGGAGGGTGAACACTGAAGCTTTCTTT. It translates to CASGRVNTEAFF. The complete variable domain, with remaining parts taken from reference TRBV19 and TRBJ1-1, reads DGGITQSPKYLFRKEGQNVTLSCEQNLNHDAMYWYRQDPGQGLRLIYYSQIVNDFQKGDIAEGYSVSREKKESFPLTVTSAQKNPTAFYLCASGRVNTEAFFGQGTRLTVV.